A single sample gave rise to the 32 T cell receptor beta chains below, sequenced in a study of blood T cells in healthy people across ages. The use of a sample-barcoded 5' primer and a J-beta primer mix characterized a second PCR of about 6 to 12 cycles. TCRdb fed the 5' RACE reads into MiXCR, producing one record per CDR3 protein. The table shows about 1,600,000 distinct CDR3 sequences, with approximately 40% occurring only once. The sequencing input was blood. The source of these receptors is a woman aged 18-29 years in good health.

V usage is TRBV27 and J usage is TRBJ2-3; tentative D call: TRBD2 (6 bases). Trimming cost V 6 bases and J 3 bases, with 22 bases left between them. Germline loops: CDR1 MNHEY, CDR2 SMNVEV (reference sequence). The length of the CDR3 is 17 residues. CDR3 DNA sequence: TGTGCCAGCAGCCCCCGCCTGCGGGCGGAGGGTACAGATACGCAGTATTTT. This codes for CASSPRLRAEGTDTQYF.

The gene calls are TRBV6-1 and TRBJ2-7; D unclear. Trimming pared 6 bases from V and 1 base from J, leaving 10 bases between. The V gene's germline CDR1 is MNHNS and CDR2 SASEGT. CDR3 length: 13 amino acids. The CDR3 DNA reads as TGTGCCAGCAGCCAAGCGATGTCCTACGAGCAGTACTTC. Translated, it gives CASSQAMSYEQYF.

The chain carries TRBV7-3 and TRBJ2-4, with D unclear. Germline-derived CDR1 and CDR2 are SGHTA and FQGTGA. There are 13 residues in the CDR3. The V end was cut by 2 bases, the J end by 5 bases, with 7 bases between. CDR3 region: CASSLGSENIQYF. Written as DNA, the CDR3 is TGTGCCAGCAGCTTAGGGTCAGAAAACATTCAGTACTTC.

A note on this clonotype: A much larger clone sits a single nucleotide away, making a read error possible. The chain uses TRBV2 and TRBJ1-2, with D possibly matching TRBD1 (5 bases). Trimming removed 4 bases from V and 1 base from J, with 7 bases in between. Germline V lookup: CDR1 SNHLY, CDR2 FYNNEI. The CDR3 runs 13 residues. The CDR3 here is CASSGDVNYGYTF. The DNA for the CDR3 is TGTGCCAGCAGTGGGGACGTTAACTATGGCTACACCTTC.

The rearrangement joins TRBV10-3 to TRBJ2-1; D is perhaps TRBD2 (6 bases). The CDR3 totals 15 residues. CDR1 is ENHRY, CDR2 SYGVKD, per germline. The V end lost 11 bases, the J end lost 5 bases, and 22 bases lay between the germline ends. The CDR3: CASTGGALENNEQFF. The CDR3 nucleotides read TGTGCCTCCACCGGGGGAGCGCTAGAAAACAATGAGCAGTTCTTC.

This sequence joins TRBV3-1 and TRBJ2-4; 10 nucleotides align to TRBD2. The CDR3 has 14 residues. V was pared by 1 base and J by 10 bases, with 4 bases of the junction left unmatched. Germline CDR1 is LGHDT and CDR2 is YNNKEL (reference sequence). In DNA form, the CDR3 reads TGTGCCAGCAGCCAAGGGCTAGCGGGGGAGATTCAGTACTTC. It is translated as CASSQGLAGEIQYF.

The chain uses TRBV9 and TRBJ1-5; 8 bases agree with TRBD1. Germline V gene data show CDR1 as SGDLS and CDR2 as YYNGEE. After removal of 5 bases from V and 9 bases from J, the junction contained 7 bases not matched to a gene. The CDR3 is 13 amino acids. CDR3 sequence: CASSESGGRPQHF. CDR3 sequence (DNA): TGTGCCAGCAGTGAGTCAGGGGGCCGGCCCCAGCATTTT.

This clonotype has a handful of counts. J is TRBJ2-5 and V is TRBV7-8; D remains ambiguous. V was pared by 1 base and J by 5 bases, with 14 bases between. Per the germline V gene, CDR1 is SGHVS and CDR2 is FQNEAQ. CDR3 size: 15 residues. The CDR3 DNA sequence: TGTGCCAGCAGCTTAGTTAGCCTAACCCGGGAGACCCAGTACTTC. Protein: CASSLVSLTRETQYF. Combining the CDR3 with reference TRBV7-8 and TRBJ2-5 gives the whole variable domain GAGVSQSPRYKVAKRGQDVALRCDPISGHVSLFWYQQALGQGPEFLTYFQNEAQLDKSGLPSDRFFAERPEGSVSTLKIQRTQQEDSAVYLCASSLVSLTRETQYFGPGTRLLVL.

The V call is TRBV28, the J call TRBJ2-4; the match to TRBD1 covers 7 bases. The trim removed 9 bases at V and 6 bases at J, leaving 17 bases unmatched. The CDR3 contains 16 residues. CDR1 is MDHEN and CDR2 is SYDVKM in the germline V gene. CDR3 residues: CARLGSGTEKLNIQYF. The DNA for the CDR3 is TGTGCCAGACTGGGTTCCGGGACAGAGAAACTAAACATTCAGTACTTC.

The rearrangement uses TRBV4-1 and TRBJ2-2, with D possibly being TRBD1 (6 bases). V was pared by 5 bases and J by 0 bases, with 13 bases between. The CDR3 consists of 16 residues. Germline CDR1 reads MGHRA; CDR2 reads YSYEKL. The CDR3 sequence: CASSKPGQANTGELFF. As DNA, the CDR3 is TGCGCCAGCAGCAAACCGGGACAAGCGAACACCGGGGAGCTGTTTTTT.

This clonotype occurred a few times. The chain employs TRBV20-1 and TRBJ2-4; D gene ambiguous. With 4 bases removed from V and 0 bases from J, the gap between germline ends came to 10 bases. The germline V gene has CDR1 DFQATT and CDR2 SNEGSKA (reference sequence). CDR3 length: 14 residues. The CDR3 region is CSANIPRAKNIQYF. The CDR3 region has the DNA TGCAGTGCTAATATCCCTAGAGCCAAAAACATTCAGTACTTC.

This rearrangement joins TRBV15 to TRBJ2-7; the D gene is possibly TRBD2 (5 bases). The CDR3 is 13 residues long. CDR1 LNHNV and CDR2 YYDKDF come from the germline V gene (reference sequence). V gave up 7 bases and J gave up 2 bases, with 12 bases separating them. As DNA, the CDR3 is TGTGCCACCAAAGGACTTACTACCTACGAGCAGTACTTC. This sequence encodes CATKGLTTYEQYF.

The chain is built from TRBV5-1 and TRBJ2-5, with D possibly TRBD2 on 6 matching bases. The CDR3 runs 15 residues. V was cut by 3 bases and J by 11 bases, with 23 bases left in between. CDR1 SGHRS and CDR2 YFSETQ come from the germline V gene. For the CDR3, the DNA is TGCGCCAGCAGCTCCGGGAGAGGTGTCGACAATGAGCAGTACTTC. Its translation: CASSSGRGVDNEQYF. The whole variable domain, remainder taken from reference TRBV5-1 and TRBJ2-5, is KAGVTQTPRYLIKTRGQQVTLSCSPISGHRSVSWYQQTPGQGLQFLFEYFSETQRNKGNFPGRFSGRQFSNSRSEMNVSTLELGDSALYLCASSSGRGVDNEQYFGPGTRLLVL.

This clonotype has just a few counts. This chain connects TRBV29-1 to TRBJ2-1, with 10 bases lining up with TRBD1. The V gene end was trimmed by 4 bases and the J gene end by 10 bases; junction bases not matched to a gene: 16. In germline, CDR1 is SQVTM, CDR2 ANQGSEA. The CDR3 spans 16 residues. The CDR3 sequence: CSVGRAGTGALHEQFF. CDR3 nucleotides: TGCAGCGTTGGTCGGGCCGGGACAGGGGCTTTGCACGAGCAGTTCTTC.

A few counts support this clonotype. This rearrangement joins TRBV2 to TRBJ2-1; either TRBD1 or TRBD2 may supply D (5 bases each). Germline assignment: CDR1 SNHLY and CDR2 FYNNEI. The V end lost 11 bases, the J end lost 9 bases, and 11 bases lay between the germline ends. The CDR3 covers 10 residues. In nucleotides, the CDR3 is TGTGCCGCTGGGGGTGGTGAGCAGTTCTTC. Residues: CAAGGGEQFF.

CDR3 residues: CASHKRGDRGTTEAFF. In DNA, the CDR3 is TGTGCCAGTCATAAGAGGGGGGATAGGGGGACCACTGAAGCTTTCTTT. This chain joins TRBV6-5 and TRBJ1-1; D may be TRBD1 (6 bases). Per the germline V gene, CDR1 is MNHEY and CDR2 is SVGAGI. The CDR3 runs to 16 residues. Trimming cost V 9 bases and J 4 bases, with 24 bases left between them.

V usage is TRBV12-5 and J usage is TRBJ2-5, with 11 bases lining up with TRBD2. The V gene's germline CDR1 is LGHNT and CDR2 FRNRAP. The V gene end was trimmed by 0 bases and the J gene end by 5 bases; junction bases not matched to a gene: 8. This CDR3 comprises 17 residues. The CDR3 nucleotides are TGTGCTAGTGGTTTGGTACTTAGCGGGAGGGGCGGGGAGACCCAGTACTTC. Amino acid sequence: CASGLVLSGRGGETQYF.

This chain's CDR3 is CSARRAGASTDTQYF. For the CDR3, the DNA is TGCAGTGCTAGACGGGCGGGGGCTAGCACAGATACGCAGTATTTT. V usage is TRBV20-1 and J usage is TRBJ2-3; D possibly corresponds to TRBD2 (7 bases). The germline V gene has CDR1 DFQATT and CDR2 SNEGSKA (reference sequence). The germline V and J ends were trimmed by 2 bases and 0 bases, with 12 bases remaining between them. CDR3 length equals 15 residues.

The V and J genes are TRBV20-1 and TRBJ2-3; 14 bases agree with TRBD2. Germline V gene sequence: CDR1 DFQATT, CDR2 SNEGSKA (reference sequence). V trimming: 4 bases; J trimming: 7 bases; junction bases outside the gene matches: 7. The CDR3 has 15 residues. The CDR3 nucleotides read TGCAGTGCTACGGGACTAGCGGGAGATTTATATACGCAGTATTTT. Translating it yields CSATGLAGDLYTQYF.

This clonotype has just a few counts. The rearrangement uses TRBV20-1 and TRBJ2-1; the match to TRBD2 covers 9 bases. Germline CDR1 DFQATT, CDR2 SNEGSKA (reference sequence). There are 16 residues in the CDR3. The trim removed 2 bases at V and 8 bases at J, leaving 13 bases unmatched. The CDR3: CSARIQVKRGVDEQFF. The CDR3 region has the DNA TGCAGTGCTAGAATCCAAGTCAAGCGGGGGGTCGATGAGCAGTTCTTC.

The DNA of the CDR3 is TGTGCCAGCAGTGAATCGGGGACAGTCGGCGGAGAGACCCAGTACTTC. It translates to CASSESGTVGGETQYF. The V gene is TRBV2, the J gene TRBJ2-5, with 7 positions matching TRBD1. The CDR3 extends over 16 amino acids. The germline V gene encodes CDR1 SNHLY and CDR2 FYNNEI. Trimming at V came to 2 bases and at J to 4 bases, leaving 10 bases not matched to a gene.

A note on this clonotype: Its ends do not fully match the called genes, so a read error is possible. The CDR3 here is CAGSPLGQGQSPLHF. The CDR3 bases are TGTGCCGGCAGTCCACTGGGACAGGGGCAATCACCCCTCCACTTT. The gene calls are TRBV27 and TRBJ1-6; TRBD1 agrees at 10 bases. The CDR3 runs 15 residues. Per the germline V gene, CDR1 is MNHEY and CDR2 is SMNVEV (reference sequence).

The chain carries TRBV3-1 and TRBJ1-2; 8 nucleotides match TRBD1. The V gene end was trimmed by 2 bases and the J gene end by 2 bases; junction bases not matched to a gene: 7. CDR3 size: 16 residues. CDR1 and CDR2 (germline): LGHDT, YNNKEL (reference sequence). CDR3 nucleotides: TGTGCCAGCAGCCAACCTGGACAGGGAAAGAACTATGGCTACACCTTC. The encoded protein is CASSQPGQGKNYGYTF.

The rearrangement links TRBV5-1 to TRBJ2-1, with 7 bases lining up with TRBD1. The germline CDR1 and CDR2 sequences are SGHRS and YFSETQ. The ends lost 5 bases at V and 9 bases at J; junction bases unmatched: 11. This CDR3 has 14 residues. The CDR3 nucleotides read TGCGCCAGCAGACTACAAGTACAGGGGATTGAGCAGTTCTTC. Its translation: CASRLQVQGIEQFF.

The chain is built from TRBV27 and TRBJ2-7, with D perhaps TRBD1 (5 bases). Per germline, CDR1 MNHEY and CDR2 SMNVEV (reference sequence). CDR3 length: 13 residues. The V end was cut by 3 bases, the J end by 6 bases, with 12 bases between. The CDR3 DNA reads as TGTGCCAGCAGTTTGGGCAGGGTTGGCGAGCAGTACTTC. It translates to CASSLGRVGEQYF.

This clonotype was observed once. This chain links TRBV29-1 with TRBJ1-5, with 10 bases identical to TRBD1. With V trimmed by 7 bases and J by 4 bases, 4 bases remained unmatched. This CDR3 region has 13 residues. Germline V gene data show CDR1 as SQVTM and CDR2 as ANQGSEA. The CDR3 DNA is TGCAGCGCCGGGACAGGGGTAAATCAGCCCCAGCATTTT. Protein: CSAGTGVNQPQHF.

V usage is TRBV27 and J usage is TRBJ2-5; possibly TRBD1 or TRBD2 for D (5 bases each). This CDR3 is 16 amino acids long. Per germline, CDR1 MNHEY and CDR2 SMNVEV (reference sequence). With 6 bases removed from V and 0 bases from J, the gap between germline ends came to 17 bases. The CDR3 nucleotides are TGTGCCAGCAGCCTCGGGAAGGGGACGTACCAAGAGACCCAGTACTTC. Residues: CASSLGKGTYQETQYF.

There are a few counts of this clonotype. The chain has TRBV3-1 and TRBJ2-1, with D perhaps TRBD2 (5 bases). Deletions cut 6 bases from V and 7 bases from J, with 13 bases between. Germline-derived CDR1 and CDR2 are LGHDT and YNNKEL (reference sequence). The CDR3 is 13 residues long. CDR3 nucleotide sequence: TGTGCCAGCAGACGCTGGACGGGGAATGAGCAGTTCTTC. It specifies CASRRWTGNEQFF.

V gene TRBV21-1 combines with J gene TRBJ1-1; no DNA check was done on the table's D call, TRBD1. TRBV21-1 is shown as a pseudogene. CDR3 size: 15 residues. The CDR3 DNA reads TGTGCCAGCAGCCCCCGGGCCGGGTTGAGCACTGAAGCTTTCTTT. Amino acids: CASSPRAGLSTEAFF.

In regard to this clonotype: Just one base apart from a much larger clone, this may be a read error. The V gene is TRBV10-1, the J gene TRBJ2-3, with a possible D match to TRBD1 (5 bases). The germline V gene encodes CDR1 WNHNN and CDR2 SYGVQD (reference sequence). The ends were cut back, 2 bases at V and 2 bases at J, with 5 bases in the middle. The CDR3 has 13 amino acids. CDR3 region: CASSEGATDTQYF. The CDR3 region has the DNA TGCGCCAGCAGTGAGGGGGCCACAGATACGCAGTATTTT.

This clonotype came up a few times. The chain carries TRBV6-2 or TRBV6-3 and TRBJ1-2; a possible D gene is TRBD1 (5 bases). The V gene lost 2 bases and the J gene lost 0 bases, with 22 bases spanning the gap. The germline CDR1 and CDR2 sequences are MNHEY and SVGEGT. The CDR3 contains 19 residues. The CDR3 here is CASSYLMGDGPPANYGYTF. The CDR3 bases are TGTGCCAGCAGTTACCTCATGGGGGACGGACCACCAGCTAACTATGGCTACACCTTC.

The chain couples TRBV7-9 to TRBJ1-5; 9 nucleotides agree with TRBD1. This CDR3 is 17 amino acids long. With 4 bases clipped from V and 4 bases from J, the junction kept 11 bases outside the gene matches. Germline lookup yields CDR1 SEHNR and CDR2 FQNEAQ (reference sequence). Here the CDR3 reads CASSYHRGQGTNQPQHF. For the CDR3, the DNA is TGTGCCAGCAGCTATCACCGAGGACAGGGGACTAATCAGCCCCAGCATTTT.